The T cell receptor beta chain described here comes from a study of T cells in Graves' hyperthyroidism and ophthalmopathy. Study-level points and caveats: Blood also showed most of the thyroid clonotypes that were expanded above 0.001.

The authors obtained PBMCs from 10 ml of fresh peripheral blood. The germline V gene encodes CDR1 ENHRY and CDR2 SYGVKD. The CDR3 covers 14 residues. The junction had 7 bases not matched to a gene; V was cut back by 7 bases and J by 4 bases. Regions amplified from RNA transcripts were the TCR beta CDR3 regions. The HTBI set primed first-round TCR CDR3 RT-PCR. TCRdb re-derived calls from the multiplex PCR reads in MiXCR, one entry per CDR3 protein. This table has around 760,000 distinct CDR3 sequences, 30% to 40% appearing once. This clonotype has ten or more counts. As yet, its antigen is unknown. The sequencing input was blood. This receptor was obtained from a woman aged 40 to 50 with Graves' hyperthyroidism. The chain links TRBV10-3 to TRBJ1-1, with 9 nucleotides matching TRBD1. CDR3 DNA sequence: TGTGCCATCAAATTGGACAGGGGCCCCACTGAAGCTTTCTTT. This encodes CAIKLDRGPTEAFF.